This TCR beta chain was sequenced during a study of blood T cell repertoires in COVID-19. Study summary: Sites in the United States, Italy and Spain provided acute and convalescent COVID-19 samples. The analysed material was cDNA or gDNA that came from T cells, B-cell-depleted T cells, or PBMCs.

In the source study's methods: Counts of nucleated cells, estimated from reference gene primer amplification, were obtained. Libraries were prepared by immunoSEQ multiplex PCR; TCRdb keeps only in-frame clonotypes and omits some of them. The DNA gave D and trimming, while V, J and clone size come from that table. This table holds 20,000 to 25,000 clones, 90% found once. The clonotype was recovered from a man between 65 and 85 years old with acute or convalescent COVID-19. The source material was peripheral blood.

Here the CDR3 DNA reads TGCGCCAGCAGCTTTTACCAGGGTCGGGAGACCCAGTACTTC. Its translation is CASSFYQGRETQYF. The V and J genes are TRBV5-1 and TRBJ2-5; a possible D gene is TRBD1 (5 bases). V shed 2 bases and J shed 5 bases, with 13 bases lying between them. CDR3 length equals 14 residues. Germline V gene lookup returns CDR1 SGHRS and CDR2 YFSETQ.